The 11 T cell receptor beta chains in this list originate from one sample, sequenced in a study of T cell responses to AZD1222 COVID-19 vaccine. Assay used: immunoSEQ multiplex PCR; TCRdb lists only in-frame clones, some missing. The table records some 150,000 clones, roughly 94% of them present only once. The material sequenced was peripheral blood, taken on day 0 of AZD1222 vaccination. Receptors were obtained from an adult in good health.

The chain recombines TRBV6-4 with TRBJ1-2; D is perhaps TRBD1 (5 bases). The CDR3 has 15 amino acids. Trimming took off 0 bases at V and 6 bases at J, with 14 bases between the two ends. Germline V lookup: CDR1 MRHNA, CDR2 SNTAGT. The CDR3 sequence is CASSDSITGRDGYTF. The CDR3, as DNA: TGTGCCAGCAGTGACTCGATAACAGGACGAGATGGCTACACCTTC.

V gene TRBV28 combines with J gene TRBJ2-5; maybe TRBD1 (6 bases). Germline V gene lookup returns CDR1 MDHEN and CDR2 SYDVKM. The V end lost 3 bases, the J end lost 5 bases, and 13 bases lay between the germline ends. CDR3 length: 14 residues. CDR3 nucleotide sequence: TGTGCCAGCAGTTTTTTGGGGACAAGGGAGACCCAGTACTTC. Amino acids: CASSFLGTRETQYF.

A remark on this clone: Different DNA sequences within this sample yield the same CDR3. This sequence joins TRBV9 and TRBJ2-7; D is uncertain. CDR3 length: 12 amino acids. Looked up from germline, CDR1 is SGDLS and CDR2 is YYNGEE. Trimming cost V 5 bases and J 3 bases, with 9 bases left between them. CDR3 nucleotides: TGTGCCAGCAGTCCAGACCTCTACGAGCAGTACTTC. Its translation: CASSPDLYEQYF.

The chain recombines TRBV7-2 with TRBJ2-7, with unresolved D. The CDR3 runs to 13 residues. Trimming took off 4 bases at V and 3 bases at J, with 10 bases between the two ends. The germline CDR1 and CDR2 sequences are SGHTA and FQGNSA. CDR3 sequence reads: CASSSFPGYEQYF. The CDR3, as DNA: TGTGCCAGCAGCTCCTTTCCGGGCTACGAGCAGTACTTC.

This sequence joins TRBV25-1 and TRBJ1-1; no definite D call. Trimming took off 7 bases at V and 1 base at J, with 13 bases between the two ends. CDR1 MGHDK and CDR2 SYGVNS come from the germline V gene. The CDR3 has 14 residues. CDR3 DNA sequence: TGTGCCAGCACCTCCCCGGGGTCGAACACTGAAGCTTTCTTT. It yields the protein CASTSPGSNTEAFF.

This chain connects TRBV6-5 to TRBJ1-5; 7 bases map to TRBD1. CDR1 and CDR2 (germline): MNHEY, SVGAGI. After removal of 6 bases from V and 7 bases from J, the junction contained 6 bases not matched to a gene. The CDR3 is made up of 13 amino acids. CDR3 residues: CASSADRRQPQHF. For the CDR3, the DNA is TGTGCCAGCAGCGCGGACAGGAGGCAGCCCCAGCATTTT.

This rearrangement joins TRBV2 to TRBJ2-7; D remains unclear. Deletions cut 8 bases from V and 1 base from J, with 9 bases between. The CDR3 runs to 12 residues. CDR1 is SNHLY and CDR2 is FYNNEI in the germline V gene. CDR3 coding DNA: TGTGCCAGCGAGGCAGAATCCTACGAGCAGTACTTC. Translated, it gives CASEAESYEQYF.

The chain joins TRBV24-1 to TRBJ1-2; unclear D gene. CDR3 length: 15 residues. V was trimmed by 4 bases and J by 3 bases, leaving 14 bases between them. In germline, CDR1 is KGHDR, CDR2 SFDVKD. In nucleotides, the CDR3 is TGTGCCACCAGTGACCCATCGCGGGGTCACTATGGCTACACCTTC. This translates into CATSDPSRGHYGYTF.

The rearrangement joins TRBV7-8 to TRBJ2-5; D tentatively reads TRBD1 or TRBD2 (5 bases each). Germline CDR1 reads SGHVS; CDR2 reads FQNEAQ. V gave up 5 bases and J gave up 1 base, with 14 bases separating them. This CDR3 region has 15 residues. The CDR3 nucleotides are TGTGCCAGCAGCCGCCCGGGACCCCCCCAAGAGACCCAGTACTTC. Translation gives CASSRPGPPQETQYF.

The V gene is TRBV27, the J gene TRBJ1-1; D possibly corresponds to TRBD1 (6 bases). Germline CDR1 reads MNHEY; CDR2 reads SMNVEV (reference sequence). V shed 6 bases and J shed 2 bases, with 13 bases lying between them. This CDR3 is built from 14 residues. CDR3 amino acids: CASSSRGYNTEAFF. CDR3 bases: TGTGCCAGCAGCTCGAGGGGGTACAACACTGAAGCTTTCTTT.

The rearrangement joins TRBV7-9 to TRBJ1-3, with 7 bases matching TRBD1. CDR1 is SEHNR, CDR2 FQNEAQ, per germline (reference sequence). V lost 4 bases and J lost 8; bases outside the gene matches: 8. This CDR3 region has 14 residues. In DNA, the CDR3 is TGTGCCAGCAGCTGGACAGGTTTAGAGGACACCATATATTTT. This encodes CASSWTGLEDTIYF. Full variable domain (outside the CDR3, taken from reference TRBV7-9 and TRBJ1-3): DTGVSQNPRHKITKRGQNVTFRCDPISEHNRLYWYRQTLGQGPEFLTYFQNEAQLEKSRLLSDRFSAERPKGSFSTLEIQRTEQGDSAMYLCASSWTGLEDTIYFGEGSWLTVV.